These 6 T cell receptor beta chains share one sample of origin, sequenced in a study of spatial heterogeneity in lung cancer. Via MiXCR, TCRdb re-called the 5' RACE reads, giving one row per CDR3 protein. The repertoire holds 40,000 or so distinct CDR3 sequences, 6.5% to 8.5% seen once, with around 30% in the top ten. Time point in this sample: sample taken at primary tumor resection. The sample was PBMCs, taken at surgery. These receptors came from a male donor with early-stage non-small cell lung cancer.

The table lists this clonotype with many counts. The gene calls are TRBV20-1 and TRBJ2-7; a weak D match, TRBD2 (6 bases). V was pared by 2 bases and J by 6 bases, with 14 bases between. This CDR3 has 13 amino acids. Germline V CDR1 and CDR2: DFQATT, SNEGSKA (reference sequence). In nucleotides, the CDR3 is TGCAGTGCTAGATCCATGGAGGGATCCGAGCAGTACGTC. Translating gives CSARSMEGSEQYV.

This rearrangement joins TRBV12-3 or TRBV12-4 to TRBJ2-3, with 10 bases aligning to TRBD2. After removal of 2 bases from V and 4 bases from J, the junction contained 6 bases not matched to a gene. CDR3 length: 16 amino acids. CDR3 sequence reads: CASSLLAGGIADTQYF. CDR3 DNA: TGTGCCAGCAGTTTATTAGCGGGAGGTATCGCAGATACGCAGTATTTT.

This clonotype occurred a few times. V gene TRBV6-1 combines with J gene TRBJ1-5; D unclear. The CDR3 consists of 12 residues. The V gene lost 6 bases and the J gene lost 8 bases, with 11 bases spanning the gap. The germline gives CDR1 MNHNS, CDR2 SASEGT. For the CDR3, the DNA is TGTGCCAGCAGGGTGTTATTGGAGCCCCAGCATTTT. Its translation: CASRVLLEPQHF.

This clonotype was recorded at least ten times. The chain employs TRBV20-1 and TRBJ1-1, with D possibly matching TRBD1 (5 bases). The CDR3 has 13 amino acids. Deletions cut 3 bases from V and 4 bases from J, with 12 bases between. The germline CDR1 and CDR2 sequences are DFQATT and SNEGSKA (reference sequence). CDR3 amino acids: CSASRAVGTEAFF. The CDR3 DNA reads as TGCAGTGCTAGCAGGGCCGTGGGCACTGAAGCTTTCTTT.

This clonotype was detected a few times. The chain couples TRBV20-1 to TRBJ1-1; 7 nucleotides agree with TRBD1. The CDR3 has 16 amino acids. From germline, CDR1 is DFQATT and CDR2 SNEGSKA (reference sequence). Trimming at V came to 3 bases and at J to 2 bases, leaving 12 bases not matched to a gene. The CDR3 spells CSASPTGLAVNTEAFF. CDR3 nucleotides: TGCAGTGCTAGCCCGACAGGGCTAGCAGTCAACACTGAAGCTTTCTTT.

This clonotype was seen ten or more times. The CDR3 sequence is CASSLEWQASRAEAFF. DNA for the CDR3: TGTGCCAGCAGCTTGGAGTGGCAGGCCTCGAGGGCTGAAGCTTTCTTT. V usage is TRBV5-6 and J usage is TRBJ1-1; D is undetermined. Germline CDR1 SGHDT, CDR2 YYEEEE. V was clipped by 0 bases and J by 6 bases, with 18 bases between them. The CDR3 is 16 residues long.